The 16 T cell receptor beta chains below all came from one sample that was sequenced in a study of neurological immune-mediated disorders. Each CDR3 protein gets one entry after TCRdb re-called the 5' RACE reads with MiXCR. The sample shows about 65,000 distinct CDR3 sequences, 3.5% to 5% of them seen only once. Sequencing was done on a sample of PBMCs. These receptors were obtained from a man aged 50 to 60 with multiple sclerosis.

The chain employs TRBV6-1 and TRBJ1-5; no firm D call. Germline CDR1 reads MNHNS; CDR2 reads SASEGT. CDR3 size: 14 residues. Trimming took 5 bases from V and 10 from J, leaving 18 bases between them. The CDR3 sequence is CASSNDRSPGPQHF. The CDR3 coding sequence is TGTGCCAGCAGTAACGACCGTTCCCCGGGACCCCAGCATTTT.

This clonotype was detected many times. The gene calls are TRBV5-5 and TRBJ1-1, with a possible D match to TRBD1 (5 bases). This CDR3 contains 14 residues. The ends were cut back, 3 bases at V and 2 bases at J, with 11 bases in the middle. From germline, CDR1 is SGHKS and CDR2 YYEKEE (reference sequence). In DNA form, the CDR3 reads TGTGCCAGCAGCTCCCCGCAGGGCAACACTGAAGCTTTCTTT. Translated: CASSSPQGNTEAFF.

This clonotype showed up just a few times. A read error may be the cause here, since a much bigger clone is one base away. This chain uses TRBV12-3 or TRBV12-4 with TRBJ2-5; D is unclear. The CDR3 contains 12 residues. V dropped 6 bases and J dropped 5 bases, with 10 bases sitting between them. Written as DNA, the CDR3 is TGTGCCAGCAGCACCGCCTTGGAGACCCAGTACTTC. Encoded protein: CASSTALETQYF.

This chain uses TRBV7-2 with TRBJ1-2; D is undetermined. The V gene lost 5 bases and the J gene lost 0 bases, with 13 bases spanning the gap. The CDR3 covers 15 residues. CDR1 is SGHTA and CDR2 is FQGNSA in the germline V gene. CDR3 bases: TGTGCCAGCAGCACCAGACGGGCTGCTAACTATGGCTACACCTTC. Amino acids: CASSTRRAANYGYTF.

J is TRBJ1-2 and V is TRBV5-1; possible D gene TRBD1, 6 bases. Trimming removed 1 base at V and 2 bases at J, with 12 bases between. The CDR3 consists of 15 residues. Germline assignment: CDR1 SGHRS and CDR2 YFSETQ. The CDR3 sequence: CASSLIQGGNYGYTF. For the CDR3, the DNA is TGCGCCAGCAGCTTGATACAGGGAGGAAACTATGGCTACACCTTC. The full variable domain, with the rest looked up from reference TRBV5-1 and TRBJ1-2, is KAGVTQTPRYLIKTRGQQVTLSCSPISGHRSVSWYQQTPGQGLQFLFEYFSETQRNKGNFPGRFSGRQFSNSRSEMNVSTLELGDSALYLCASSLIQGGNYGYTFGSGTRLTVV.

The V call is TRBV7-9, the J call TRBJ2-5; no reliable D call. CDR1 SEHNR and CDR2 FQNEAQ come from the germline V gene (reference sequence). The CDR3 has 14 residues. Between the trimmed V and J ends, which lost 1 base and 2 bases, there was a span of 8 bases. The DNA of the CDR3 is TGTGCCAGCAGCTTAGATTCTAGTCAAGAGACCCAGTACTTC. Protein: CASSLDSSQETQYF.

CDR3 protein: CASSLWDSKETQYF. As DNA, the CDR3 is TGCGCCAGCAGCTTATGGGACAGTAAAGAGACCCAGTACTTC. The genes are TRBV5-1 and TRBJ2-5, with TRBD1 matching over 7 bases. The CDR3 has 14 residues. The V and J ends lost 2 bases and 3 bases, in that order; junction bases with no gene match: 4. CDR1 SGHRS and CDR2 YFSETQ come from the germline V gene.

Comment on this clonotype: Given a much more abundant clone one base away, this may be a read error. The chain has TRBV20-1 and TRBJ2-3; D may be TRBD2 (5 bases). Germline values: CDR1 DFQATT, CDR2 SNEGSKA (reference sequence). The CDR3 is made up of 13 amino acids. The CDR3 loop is CSTRADRRDTQYF. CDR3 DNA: TGCAGTACTAGGGCTGACCGGCGCGATACGCAGTATTTT.

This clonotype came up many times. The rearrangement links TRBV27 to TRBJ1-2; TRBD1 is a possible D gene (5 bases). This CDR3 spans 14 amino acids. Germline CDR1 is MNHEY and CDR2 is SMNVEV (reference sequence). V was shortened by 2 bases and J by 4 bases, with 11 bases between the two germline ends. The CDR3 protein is CASSLGGSFYGYTF. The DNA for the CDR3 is TGTGCCAGCAGTTTAGGGGGGTCCTTCTATGGCTACACCTTC.

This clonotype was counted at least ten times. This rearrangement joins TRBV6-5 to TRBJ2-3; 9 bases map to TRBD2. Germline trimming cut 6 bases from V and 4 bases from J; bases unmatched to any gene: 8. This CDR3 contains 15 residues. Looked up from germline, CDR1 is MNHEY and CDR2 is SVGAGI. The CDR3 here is CASRKRGGAPDTQYF. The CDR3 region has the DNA TGTGCCAGCAGAAAGCGCGGGGGGGCCCCAGATACGCAGTATTTT.

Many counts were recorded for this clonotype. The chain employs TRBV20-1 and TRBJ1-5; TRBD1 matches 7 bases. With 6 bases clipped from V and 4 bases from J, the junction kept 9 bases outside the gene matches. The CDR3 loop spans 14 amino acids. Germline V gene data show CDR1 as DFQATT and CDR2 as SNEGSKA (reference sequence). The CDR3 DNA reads TGCAGTGCCCAGAGGGCCAGGGGGAATCAGCCCCAGCATTTT. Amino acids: CSAQRARGNQPQHF.

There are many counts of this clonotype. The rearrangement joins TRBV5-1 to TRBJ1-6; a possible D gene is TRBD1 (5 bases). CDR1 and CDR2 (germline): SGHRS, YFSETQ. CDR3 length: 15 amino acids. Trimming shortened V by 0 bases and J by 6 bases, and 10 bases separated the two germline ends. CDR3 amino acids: CASSLAAGSNSPLHF. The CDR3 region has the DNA TGCGCCAGCAGCTTGGCGGCAGGGTCTAATTCACCCCTCCACTTT.

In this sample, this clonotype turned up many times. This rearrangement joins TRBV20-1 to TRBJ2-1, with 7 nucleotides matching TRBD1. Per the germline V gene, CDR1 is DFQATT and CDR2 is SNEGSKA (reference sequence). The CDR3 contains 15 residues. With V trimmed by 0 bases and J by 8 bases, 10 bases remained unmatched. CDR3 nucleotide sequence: TGCAGTGCTAGAGACAGGGGGTTGTCACTTTATGAGCAGTTCTTC. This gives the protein CSARDRGLSLYEQFF.

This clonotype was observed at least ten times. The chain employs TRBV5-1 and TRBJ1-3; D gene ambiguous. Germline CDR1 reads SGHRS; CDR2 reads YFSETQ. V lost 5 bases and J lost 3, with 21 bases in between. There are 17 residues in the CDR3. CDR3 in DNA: TGCGCCAGCAGACCGTCGGGCGAAGGAGAACGTGGAAACACCATATATTTT. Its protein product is CASRPSGEGERGNTIYF.

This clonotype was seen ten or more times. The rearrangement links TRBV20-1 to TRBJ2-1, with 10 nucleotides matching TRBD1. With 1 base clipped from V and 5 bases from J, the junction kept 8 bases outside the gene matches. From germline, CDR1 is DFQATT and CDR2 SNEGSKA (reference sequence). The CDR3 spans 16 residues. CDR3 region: CSARAPGQGLNNEQFF. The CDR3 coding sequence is TGCAGTGCTAGAGCCCCGGGACAGGGGCTGAACAATGAGCAGTTCTTC.

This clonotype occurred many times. CDR3 DNA: TGTGCCAGCAGCCGACAGGGGATGAATTCACCCCTCCACTTT. Translation gives CASSRQGMNSPLHF. The chain uses TRBV3-1 and TRBJ1-6; TRBD1 matches 8 bases. CDR1 and CDR2 (germline): LGHDT, YNNKEL (reference sequence). This CDR3 spans 14 amino acids. V lost 4 bases to trimming and J lost 7 bases; unmatched junction nucleotides: 3.